A selection of T cell receptor beta chains follows, all from one sample in a study of CD8+ T cells in alopecia areata. Assay used: immunoSEQ multiplex PCR; TCRdb lists only in-frame clones, some missing. The sample lists about 130,000 clones; 58% were seen once. The sample here was CD4+ T cells sorted from blood, taken at week 0. These receptors all come from a human donor with alopecia areata. CDR3s include the opening cysteine and the closing phenylalanine or tryptophan. A D gene is named only where the DNA matches it firmly. Clone size is given for some rows only: seen once, a few or many times, or a class if the clone is expanded.

clone size: .
V gene: TRBV4-2
D gene: .
J gene: TRBJ1-3
CDR3 protein: CASSQGERPNTIYF
CDR3 DNA: TGTGCCAGCAGCCAAGGGGAGAGACCAAACACCATATATTTT

clone size: .
V gene: TRBV12-5
D gene: TRBD1
J gene: TRBJ1-4
CDR3 protein: CASPTPETGRLFF
CDR3 DNA: TGTGCTAGTCCGACTCCCGAGACAGGGAGGCTGTTTTTT

clone size: once
V gene: TRBV4-2
D gene: TRBD2
J gene: TRBJ2-3
CDR3 protein: CASSQASRGADTQYF
CDR3 DNA: TGTGCCAGCAGCCAAGCGTCTCGGGGGGCAGATACGCAGTATTTT

clone size: .
V gene: TRBV5-4
D gene: .
J gene: TRBJ2-7
CDR3 protein: CASSSTLKDSRQYF
CDR3 DNA: TGTGCCAGCAGCTCAACCCTTAAGGACAGCCGGCAGTACTTC

clone size: .
V gene: TRBV2
D gene: .
J gene: TRBJ2-2
CDR3 protein: CASDSTGELFF
CDR3 DNA: TGTGCCAGCGACAGCACCGGGGAGCTGTTTTTT

clone size: .
V gene: TRBV5-1
D gene: TRBD1
J gene: TRBJ2-7
CDR3 protein: CASSLAGQGRYEQYF
CDR3 DNA: TGCGCCAGCAGCTTGGCCGGACAGGGGCGATACGAGCAGTACTTC

clone size: .
V gene: TRBV19
D gene: TRBD2
J gene: TRBJ2-1
CDR3 protein: CASRERGARGADEQFF
CDR3 DNA: TGTGCCAGTAGAGAGCGGGGGGCCCGAGGGGCAGATGAGCAGTTCTTC

clone size: .
V gene: TRBV18
D gene: TRBD1
J gene: TRBJ1-1
CDR3 protein: CASSEQRTGSGTEAFF
CDR3 DNA: TGTGCCAGCTCGGAACAACGGACAGGGTCGGGCACTGAAGCTTTCTTT

clone size: .
V gene: TRBV5-1
D gene: .
J gene: TRBJ2-7
CDR3 protein: CASSLRAQSAHEQYF
CDR3 DNA: TGCGCCAGCAGCTTGAGGGCGCAAAGCGCACACGAGCAGTACTTC

clone size: few
V gene: TRBV28
D gene: TRBD2
J gene: TRBJ2-7
CDR3 protein: CASSSRLASPYF
CDR3 DNA: TGTGCCAGCAGTTCTCGACTAGCTTCCCCGTACTTC

clone size: few
V gene: TRBV19
D gene: .
J gene: TRBJ2-2
CDR3 protein: CASSIFDRIDTGELFF
CDR3 DNA: TGTGCCAGTAGTATTTTCGACAGGATTGACACCGGGGAGCTGTTTTTT

clone size: .
V gene: TRBV7-9
D gene: .
J gene: TRBJ1-1
CDR3 protein: CASSLEGGIGAFF
CDR3 DNA: TGTGCCAGCAGCTTAGAAGGGGGAATCGGAGCTTTCTTT

clone size: .
V gene: TRBV11-1
D gene: .
J gene: TRBJ2-2
CDR3 protein: CASSPTTNTGELFF
CDR3 DNA: TGTGCCAGCAGCCCTACCACGAACACCGGGGAGCTGTTTTTT

clone size: .
V gene: TRBV7-9
D gene: .
J gene: TRBJ2-7
CDR3 protein: CASSLVAAGDYEQYF
CDR3 DNA: TGTGCCAGCAGCTTAGTGGCAGCAGGAGACTACGAGCAGTACTTC

clone size: .
V gene: TRBV20-1
D gene: .
J gene: TRBJ2-3
CDR3 protein: CSARAADTQYF
CDR3 DNA: TGCAGTGCTAGGGCGGCAGATACGCAGTATTTT

clone size: .
V gene: TRBV9
D gene: TRBD2
J gene: TRBJ2-1
CDR3 protein: CASSVGGTSAYNEQFF
CDR3 DNA: TGTGCCAGCAGCGTAGGAGGGACTAGCGCCTACAATGAGCAGTTCTTC

clone size: once
V gene: TRBV10-3
D gene: .
J gene: TRBJ1-1
CDR3 protein: CAIQGNTEALF
CDR3 DNA: TGTGCCATTCAGGGTAACACTGAAGCTCTCTTT